This entry lists 2 T cell receptor beta chains sequenced from one sample in a study of Graves' ophthalmopathy and Graves' hyperthyroidism. Amplifying from RNA transcripts, the study obtained TCR beta CDR3 regions. Investigators did first-round RT-PCR with HTBI primers, then second-round multiplex PCR. MiXCR, applied by TCRdb to the multiplex PCR reads, yields one record per CDR3 protein. The table includes some 750,000 distinct CDR3 sequences, roughly 40% detected once. Sequencing input: peripheral blood. These receptors were taken from an adult man with Graves' ophthalmopathy.

The sample holds a few counts of this clonotype. V gene TRBV20-1 combines with J gene TRBJ2-7, with a possible D match to TRBD1 (6 bases). V lost 2 bases and J lost 1, with 15 bases in between. Germline CDR1 and CDR2: DFQATT and SNEGSKA (reference sequence). The CDR3 sequence is 15 residues long. CDR3 in DNA: TGCAGTGCTAGATCCAACAGGGCTCCGTCCTACGAGCAGTACTTC. Amino acid sequence: CSARSNRAPSYEQYF.

This clonotype appeared a few times. This chain uses TRBV12-3 or TRBV12-4 with TRBJ2-5; a weak D match, TRBD1 (6 bases). The CDR3 extends over 14 amino acids. Trimming cost V 6 bases and J 4 bases, with 15 bases left between them. The CDR3 coding sequence is TGTGCCAGCAGACCCCAGGGGAGAGCAGAGACCCAGTACTTC. It translates to CASRPQGRAETQYF.